This T cell receptor (beta chain) is drawn from a study of blood T cell repertoires in COVID-19. For the study at large: The study drew acute and convalescent COVID-19 samples from the United States, Italy and Spain. T cells, B-cell-depleted T cells, or PBMCs supplied cDNA or gDNA.

Generated by immunoSEQ multiplex PCR, the TCRdb table keeps only in-frame clones and is missing some. Of 200,000 to 300,000 clones in the sample, 87% were seen once. Germline V gene data show CDR1 as MDHEN and CDR2 as SYDVKM. V lost 6 bases and J lost 6, with 17 bases in between. This CDR3 comprises 15 residues. The sequencing sample was made of peripheral blood. The rearrangement joins TRBV28 to TRBJ2-2; a weak D match, TRBD1 (5 bases). The TCR originated in a woman aged 40 to 49 who had recovered from COVID-19. CDR3 sequence reads: CASSTRRQLSGELFF. Written as DNA, the CDR3 is TGTGCCAGCAGCACACGGAGACAGCTCTCCGGGGAGCTGTTTTTT.